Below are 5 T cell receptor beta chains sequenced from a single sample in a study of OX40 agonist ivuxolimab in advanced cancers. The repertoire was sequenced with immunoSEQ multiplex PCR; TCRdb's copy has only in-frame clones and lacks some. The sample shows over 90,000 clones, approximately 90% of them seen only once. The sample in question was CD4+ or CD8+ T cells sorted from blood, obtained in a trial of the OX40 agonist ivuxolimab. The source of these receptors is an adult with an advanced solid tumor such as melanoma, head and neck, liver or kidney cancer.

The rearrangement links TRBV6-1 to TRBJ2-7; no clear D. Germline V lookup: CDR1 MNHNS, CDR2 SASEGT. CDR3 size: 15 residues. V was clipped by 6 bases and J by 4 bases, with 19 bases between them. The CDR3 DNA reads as TGTGCCAGCAGGCTCTCGCTAGGTCAAAATTACGAGCAGTACTTC. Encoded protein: CASRLSLGQNYEQYF.

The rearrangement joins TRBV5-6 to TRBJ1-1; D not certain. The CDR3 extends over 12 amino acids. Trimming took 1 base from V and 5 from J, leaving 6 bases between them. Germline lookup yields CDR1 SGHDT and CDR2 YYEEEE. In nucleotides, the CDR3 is TGTGCCAGCAGCTTGCAGGAGACTGAAGCTTTCTTT. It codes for CASSLQETEAFF.

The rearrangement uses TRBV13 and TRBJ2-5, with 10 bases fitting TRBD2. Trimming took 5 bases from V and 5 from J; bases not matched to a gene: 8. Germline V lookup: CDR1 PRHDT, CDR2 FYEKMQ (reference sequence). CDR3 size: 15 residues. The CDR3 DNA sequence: TGTGCCAGCAGCACCCGACTAGCGGGCGCCGAGACCCAGTACTTC. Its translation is CASSTRLAGAETQYF. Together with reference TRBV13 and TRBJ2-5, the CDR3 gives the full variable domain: AAGVIQSPRHLIKEKRETATLKCYPIPRHDTVYWYQQGPGQDPQFLISFYEKMQSDKGSIPDRFSAQQFSDYHSELNMSSLELGDSALYFCASSTRLAGAETQYFGPGTRLLVL.

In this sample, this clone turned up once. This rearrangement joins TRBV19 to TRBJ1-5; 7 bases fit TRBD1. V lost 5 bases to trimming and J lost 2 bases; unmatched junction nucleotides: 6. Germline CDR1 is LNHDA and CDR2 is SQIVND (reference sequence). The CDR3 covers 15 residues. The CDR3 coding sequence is TGTGCCAGTAGTCCTATTGACAGGGGCAATCAGCCCCAGCATTTT. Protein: CASSPIDRGNQPQHF.

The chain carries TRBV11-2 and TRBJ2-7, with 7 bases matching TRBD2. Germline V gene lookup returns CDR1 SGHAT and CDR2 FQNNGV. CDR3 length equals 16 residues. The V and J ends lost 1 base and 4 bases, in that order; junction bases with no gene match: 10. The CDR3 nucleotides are TGTGCCAGCAGCTTAGCCGGGAGCGGAGCGGGGTACGAGCAGTACTTC. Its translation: CASSLAGSGAGYEQYF.